Listed here is a single T cell receptor (beta chain). Antigen: not known. The assay was carried out at the deep level. Each cell subset's genomic DNA was divided evenly among several immunoSEQ plates. The assay was immunoSEQ multiplex PCR, and TCRdb's table has in-frame clones only and misses some. The repertoire holds 2.3 million or so clones, 90% to 95% seen once, with approximately 0.4% in the top ten. This record comes from a study of shared clonotypes between healthy human individuals. At the level of the study: Per donor, three plates held CD4 naive cells, three held CD4 memory, two held CD8 naive and one held CD8 memory. Findings of the study overall: Depth was large, yet rarefaction showed that sorted-subset sequencing was incomplete.

CDR1 SGDLS and CDR2 YYNGEE come from the germline V gene. V shed 6 bases, J shed 3 bases, and the junction held 4 bases outside the gene matches. This CDR3 region has 14 residues. The chain carries TRBV9 and TRBJ2-7, with 12 positions matching TRBD2. Sequencing was carried out using naive CD4+ T cells from PBMCs. Regarding subset: CD45RA+ positively selected. The receptor was derived from a man between 18 and 35 years old in good health. Some clones in this sample may be carry-over from other donors' samples. For the CDR3, the DNA is TGTGCCAGCACCCCGGGACTAGCGGGCTACGAGCAGTACTTC. Translated: CASTPGLAGYEQYF.